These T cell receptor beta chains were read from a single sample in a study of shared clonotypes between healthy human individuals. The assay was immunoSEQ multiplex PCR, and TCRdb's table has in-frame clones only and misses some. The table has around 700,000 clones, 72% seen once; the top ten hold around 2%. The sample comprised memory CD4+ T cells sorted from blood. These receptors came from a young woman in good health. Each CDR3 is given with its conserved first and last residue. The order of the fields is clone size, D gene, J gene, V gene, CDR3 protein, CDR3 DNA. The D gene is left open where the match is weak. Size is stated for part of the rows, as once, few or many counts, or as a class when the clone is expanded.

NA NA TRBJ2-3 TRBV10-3 CAISNVAASTDTQYF TGTGCCATCAGTAACGTAGCAGCTAGCACAGATACGCAGTATTTT
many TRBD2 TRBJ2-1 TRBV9 CASSVGLAGMDEQFF TGTGCCAGCAGCGTAGGGCTAGCGGGAATGGATGAGCAGTTCTTC
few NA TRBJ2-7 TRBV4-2 CASSQDNRWNYEQYF TGTGCCAGCAGCCAAGATAACAGGTGGAACTACGAGCAGTACTTC
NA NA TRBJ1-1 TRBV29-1 CSVQLANTEAFF TGCAGCGTCCAACTCGCAAACACTGAAGCTTTCTTT
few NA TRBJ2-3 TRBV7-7 CASSLGPSSTDTQYF TGTGCCAGCAGCTTAGGTCCTAGCAGCACAGATACGCAGTATTTT
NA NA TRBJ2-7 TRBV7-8 CASSLRQGPEQYF TGTGCCAGCAGCTTACGGCAGGGTCCCGAGCAGTACTTC
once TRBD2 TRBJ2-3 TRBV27 CASSITGGKQYF TGTGCCAGCAGTATTACGGGGGGGAAGCAGTATTTT
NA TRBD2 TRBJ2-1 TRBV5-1 CASSLAGNVDEQFF TGCGCCAGCAGCCTAGCGGGAAATGTGGATGAGCAGTTCTTC
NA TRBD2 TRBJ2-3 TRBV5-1 CASSSGLAGGDSDTQYF TGCGCCAGCAGTTCTGGACTAGCGGGAGGAGATTCAGATACGCAGTATTTT
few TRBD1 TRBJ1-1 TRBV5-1 CASRYRGVDTEAFF TGCGCCAGCAGATACAGGGGTGTGGACACTGAAGCTTTCTTT
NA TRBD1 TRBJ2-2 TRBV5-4 CASSPRGPGDTGELFF TGTGCCAGCAGTCCTAGGGGGCCGGGCGACACCGGGGAGCTGTTTTTT
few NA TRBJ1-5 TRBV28 CASSFYSNQPQHF TGTGCCAGCAGTTTTTATAGCAATCAGCCCCAGCATTTT
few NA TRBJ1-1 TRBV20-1 CSARATEAFF TGCAGTGCTAGGGCTACTGAAGCTTTCTTT
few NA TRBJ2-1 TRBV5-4 CASSSPRARNEQFF TGTGCCAGTTCTAGCCCCAGAGCGAGGAATGAGCAGTTCTTC
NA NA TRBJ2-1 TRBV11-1 CASSSGQYFSDEQFF TGTGCCAGCAGCTCGGGACAATACTTTAGCGATGAGCAGTTCTTC
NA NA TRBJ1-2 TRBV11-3 CASSLDHFGYTF TGTGCCAGCAGCTTAGACCATTTCGGCTACACCTTC
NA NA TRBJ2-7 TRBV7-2 CASSLAGSSSYEQYF TGTGCCAGCAGCCTTGCCGGGAGCAGCTCCTACGAGCAGTACTTC
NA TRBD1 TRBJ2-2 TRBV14 CASSPSSRDRNTGELFF TGTGCCAGCAGCCCATCGTCCCGGGACAGGAACACCGGGGAGCTGTTTTTT
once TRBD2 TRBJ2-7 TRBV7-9 CASSPRPGLETWYEQYF TGTGCCAGCAGCCCCCGCCCGGGACTAGAGACCTGGTACGAGCAGTACTTC
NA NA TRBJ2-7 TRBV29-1 CSVGEGGLHEQYF TGCAGCGTTGGGGAAGGAGGTCTCCACGAGCAGTACTTC
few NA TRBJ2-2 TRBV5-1 CASREQGGTGELFF TGCGCCAGCAGAGAACAGGGTGGCACCGGGGAGCTGTTTTTT